These 18 T cell receptor beta chains share one sample of origin, sequenced in a study of beta chain features in type 1 diabetes. General study findings and limits: In every one of the four CD4+ subsets, TCRB CDR3s were moderately but significantly shorter in Type 1 diabetes patients.

These receptors have no known antigen. Of the isolated RNA, all was reverse transcribed, and so the sequenced material was expressed TCRB transcripts. The method was immunoSEQ multiplex PCR; TCRdb's version includes in-frame clones alone and lacks a portion of them. The sample shows approximately 160,000 clones, about 9.3% of them seen only once. Source material: central memory CD4+ T cells from blood. The receptors originated from a man between 25 and 39 years old with type 1 diabetes.

The gene calls are TRBV5-6 and TRBJ2-5; 7 nucleotides align to TRBD1. Germline loops: CDR1 SGHDT, CDR2 YYEEEE. The V and J ends lost 4 bases and 1 base, in that order; junction bases with no gene match: 7. This CDR3 comprises 15 residues. This chain's CDR3 is CASSPAGTAQETQYF. DNA for the CDR3: TGTGCCAGCAGCCCCGCCGGGACAGCCCAAGAGACCCAGTACTTC.

This clone came up a few times. V gene TRBV28 combines with J gene TRBJ1-2, with unresolved D. Germline lookup yields CDR1 MDHEN and CDR2 SYDVKM. This CDR3 is 12 amino acids long. V gave up 5 bases and J gave up 14 bases, with 18 bases separating them. In DNA form, the CDR3 reads TGTGCCAGCAGTGGTAATCCCTTCGGGGAAACCTTC. Residues: CASSGNPFGETF.

A few counts support this clone. The chain combines TRBV7-2 with TRBJ2-2, with unresolved D. The CDR3 runs to 15 residues. Germline lookup yields CDR1 SGHTA and CDR2 FQGNSA. V lost 3 bases and J 4 bases, leaving 12 bases between the germline ends. Here the CDR3 reads CASSFSHDFTGELFF. The CDR3 coding sequence is TGTGCCAGCAGCTTCTCGCACGACTTCACCGGGGAGCTGTTTTTT.

The CDR3 nucleotides are TGTGCCAGCAGTGACGAAGAGACCCAGTACTTC. This sequence encodes CASSDEETQYF. V and J are TRBV2 and TRBJ2-5; no clear D gene. Germline V lookup: CDR1 SNHLY, CDR2 FYNNEI. Trimming pared 3 bases from V and 3 bases from J, leaving 2 bases between. This CDR3 is built from 11 residues.

This clone was observed a handful of times. This sequence joins TRBV18 and TRBJ2-1; 10 bases match TRBD2. V lost 3 bases to trimming and J lost 4 bases; unmatched junction nucleotides: 3. This CDR3 comprises 15 residues. Germline CDR1 reads KGHSH; CDR2 reads LQKENI. The CDR3 DNA reads TGTGCCAGCTCACCCCTAGCGGGAGATTACAATGAGCAGTTCTTC. It specifies CASSPLAGDYNEQFF.

There are a few counts of this clone. This chain uses TRBV29-1 with TRBJ1-5; 7 bases align to TRBD1. CDR3 length: 15 amino acids. V shed 4 bases, J shed 3 bases, and the junction held 9 bases outside the gene matches. The germline CDR1 and CDR2 sequences are SQVTM and ANQGSEA. CDR3 nucleotides: TGCAGCGTTGGCGAGGGGGCTTGGACCAATCAGCCCCAGCATTTT. Translating it yields CSVGEGAWTNQPQHF.

This clone showed up just a few times. The J gene is TRBJ2-2, the V gene TRBV7-7, with D perhaps TRBD2 (5 bases). This CDR3 contains 15 residues. The germline V and J ends were trimmed by 3 bases and 0 bases, with 8 bases remaining between them. Germline CDR1 SSHAT, CDR2 FNYEAQ (reference sequence). As DNA, the CDR3 is TGTGCCAGCAGCTTGGGCGGGCCGAACACCGGGGAGCTGTTTTTT. This gives the protein CASSLGGPNTGELFF.

In its sample, this clone was seen a few times. The sample contains more than one DNA sequence encoding this CDR3. This chain connects TRBV28 to TRBJ1-2; tentative D call: TRBD1 (6 bases). With 2 bases removed from V and 1 base from J, the gap between germline ends came to 8 bases. The CDR3 length is 14 residues. Germline V gene sequence: CDR1 MDHEN, CDR2 SYDVKM. CDR3 sequence (DNA): TGTGCCAGCAGTTTAACGGACAGTAACTATGGCTACACCTTC. It yields the protein CASSLTDSNYGYTF.

This clone was counted between two and nine times. J is TRBJ2-2 and V is TRBV7-2; D possibly corresponds to TRBD1 (6 bases). Germline CDR1 SGHTA, CDR2 FQGNSA. The V end lost 1 base, the J end lost 4 bases, and 13 bases lay between the germline ends. This CDR3 is built from 16 residues. The CDR3 DNA is TGTGCCAGCAGCTTAGGCAGGGGAGTGGGCACCGGGGAGCTGTTTTTT. Translating it yields CASSLGRGVGTGELFF.

This clone was counted between two and nine times. The chain couples TRBV6-5 to TRBJ2-7, with TRBD2 matching over 8 bases. The V segment lost 6 bases and the J segment 2 bases; nucleotides outside the gene matches: 9. CDR3 length: 15 residues. Per the germline V gene, CDR1 is MNHEY and CDR2 is SVGAGI. In DNA form, the CDR3 reads TGTGCCAGCAGCTTGAGCGGGAGAGGGGCCTACGAGCAGTACTTC. It is translated as CASSLSGRGAYEQYF.

In this sample, this clone turned up a few times. This chain uses TRBV18 with TRBJ1-5, with D perhaps TRBD1 (6 bases). CDR3 length: 15 amino acids. The germline V gene encodes CDR1 KGHSH and CDR2 LQKENI. The V and J ends lost 4 bases and 5 bases respectively, with 15 bases between them. The CDR3 region is CASSQGMAGDQPQHF. CDR3 nucleotide sequence: TGTGCCAGCTCACAGGGGATGGCAGGGGATCAGCCCCAGCATTTT. Based on the CDR3 plus reference TRBV18 and TRBJ1-5, the full variable domain is NAGVMQNPRHLVRRRGQEARLRCSPMKGHSHVYWYRQLPEEGLKFMVYLQKENIIDESGMPKERFSAEFPKEGPSILRIQQVVRGDSAAYFCASSQGMAGDQPQHFGDGTRLSIL.

This CDR3 reads CASSYGLYNEQFF. For the CDR3, the DNA is TGTGCCAGCAGTTACGGGCTCTACAATGAGCAGTTCTTC. The J gene is TRBJ2-1, the V gene TRBV6-5; no clear D gene. Germline values: CDR1 MNHEY, CDR2 SVGAGI. V was shortened by 2 bases and J by 3 bases, with 5 bases between the two germline ends. The CDR3 has 13 residues.

The chain recombines TRBV7-9 with TRBJ1-5; perhaps TRBD1 as D (6 bases). V was trimmed by 4 bases and J by 7 bases, leaving 11 bases between them. The CDR3 extends over 13 amino acids. Looked up from germline, CDR1 is SEHNR and CDR2 is FQNEAQ (reference sequence). The CDR3 loop is CASSSGAWQPQHF. CDR3 coding DNA: TGTGCCAGCAGCTCAGGGGCATGGCAGCCCCAGCATTTT.

The chain uses TRBV6-5 and TRBJ2-2, with a tentative D call TRBD1 (6 bases). The V and J ends lost 5 bases and 2 bases respectively, with 9 bases between them. The CDR3 runs 14 residues. Germline V gene lookup returns CDR1 MNHEY and CDR2 SVGAGI. The CDR3 DNA is TGTGCCAGCAGTCCGGGACACAACACCGGGGAGCTGTTTTTT. Protein sequence: CASSPGHNTGELFF.

This clone has more than one count but fewer than ten. The rearrangement joins TRBV4-2 to TRBJ2-2; 7 bases agree with TRBD1. Germline values: CDR1 LGHNA, CDR2 YNFKEQ. Trimming took 0 bases from V and 7 from J; bases not matched to a gene: 5. The CDR3 spans 15 residues. CDR3 residues: CASSQEVTGIGELFF. The CDR3 nucleotides are TGTGCCAGCAGCCAAGAAGTGACAGGGATCGGGGAGCTGTTTTTT.

This clone has a handful of counts. This sequence joins TRBV29-1 and TRBJ2-1; 10 nucleotides agree with TRBD2. Germline V gene sequence: CDR1 SQVTM, CDR2 ANQGSEA. The V gene end was trimmed by 5 bases and the J gene end by 8 bases; junction bases not matched to a gene: 9. The CDR3 is made up of 14 amino acids. The CDR3 loop reads CSVPEREGLDEQFF. DNA for the CDR3: TGCAGCGTTCCGGAGCGGGAGGGCCTCGATGAGCAGTTCTTC.

The chain employs TRBV11-1 and TRBJ2-2, with 8 bases matching TRBD1. The CDR3 has 15 amino acids. Trimming took 3 bases from V and 3 from J; bases not matched to a gene: 3. Germline loops: CDR1 SGHAT, CDR2 FQDESV (reference sequence). In nucleotides, the CDR3 is TGTGCCAGCAGCTTCGGACAGGGCTACACCGGGGAGCTGTTTTTT. Its translation is CASSFGQGYTGELFF.

The chain is built from TRBV28 and TRBJ2-7; a possible D gene is TRBD1 (6 bases). The CDR3 is 15 residues long. Trimming took off 6 bases at V and 6 bases at J, with 21 bases between the two ends. Looked up from germline, CDR1 is MDHEN and CDR2 is SYDVKM. The CDR3 DNA reads TGTGCCAGCAGGGCACTTGGGCTAGGGGGAAGCGAGCAGTACTTC. As protein: CASRALGLGGSEQYF.